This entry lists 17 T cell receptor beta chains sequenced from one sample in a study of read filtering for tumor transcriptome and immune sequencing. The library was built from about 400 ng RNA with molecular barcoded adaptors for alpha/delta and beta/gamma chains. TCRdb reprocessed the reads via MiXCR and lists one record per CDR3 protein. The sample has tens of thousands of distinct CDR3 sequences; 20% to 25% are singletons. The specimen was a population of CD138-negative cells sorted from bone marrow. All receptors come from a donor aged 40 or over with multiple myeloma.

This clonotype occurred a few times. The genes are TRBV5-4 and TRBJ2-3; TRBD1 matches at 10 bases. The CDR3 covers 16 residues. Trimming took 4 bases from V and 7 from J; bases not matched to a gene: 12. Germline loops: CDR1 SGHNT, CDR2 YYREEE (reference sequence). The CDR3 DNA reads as TGTGCCAGCAGCCGCGGGGGACAGGGGACGTTTAATACGCAGTATTTT. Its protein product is CASSRGGQGTFNTQYF.

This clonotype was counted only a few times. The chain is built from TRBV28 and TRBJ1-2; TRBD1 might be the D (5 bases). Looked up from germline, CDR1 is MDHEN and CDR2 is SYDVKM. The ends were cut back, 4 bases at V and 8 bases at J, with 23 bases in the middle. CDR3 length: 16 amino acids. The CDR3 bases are TGTGCCAGCAGTTCCCATAAGCCATCTGGGGGATTCGGCTACACCTTC. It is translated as CASSSHKPSGGFGYTF.

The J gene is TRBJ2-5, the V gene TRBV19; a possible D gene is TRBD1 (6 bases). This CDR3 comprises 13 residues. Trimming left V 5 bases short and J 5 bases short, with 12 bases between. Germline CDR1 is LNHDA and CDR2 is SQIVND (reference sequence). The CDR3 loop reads CASSSGVVETQYF. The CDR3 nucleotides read TGTGCCAGTAGTTCAGGGGTAGTGGAGACCCAGTACTTC.

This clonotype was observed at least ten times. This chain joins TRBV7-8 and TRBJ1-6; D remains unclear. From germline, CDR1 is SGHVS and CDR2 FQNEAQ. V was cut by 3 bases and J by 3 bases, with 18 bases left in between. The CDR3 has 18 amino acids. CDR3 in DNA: TGTGCCAGCAGCTTCTGGTTGGGTAGAGGGAACTATAATTCACCCCTCCACTTT. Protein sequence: CASSFWLGRGNYNSPLHF.

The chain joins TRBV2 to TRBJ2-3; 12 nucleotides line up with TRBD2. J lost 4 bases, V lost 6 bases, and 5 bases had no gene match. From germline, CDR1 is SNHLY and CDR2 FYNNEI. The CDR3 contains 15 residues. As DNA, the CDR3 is TGTGCCAGCAGCCTAGCGGGGGGGCCGCCAGATACGCAGTATTTT. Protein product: CASSLAGGPPDTQYF.

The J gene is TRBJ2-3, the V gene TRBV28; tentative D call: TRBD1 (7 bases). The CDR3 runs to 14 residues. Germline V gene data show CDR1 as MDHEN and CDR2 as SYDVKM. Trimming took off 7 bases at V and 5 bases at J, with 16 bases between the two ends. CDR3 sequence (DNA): TGTGCCAGCATTAATCAGGGGGGCGTAGATACGCAGTATTTT. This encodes CASINQGGVDTQYF.

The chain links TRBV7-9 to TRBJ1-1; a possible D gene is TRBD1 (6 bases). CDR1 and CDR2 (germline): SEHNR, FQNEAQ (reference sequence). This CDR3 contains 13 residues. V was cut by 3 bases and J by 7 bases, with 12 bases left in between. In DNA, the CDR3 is TGTGCCAGCAGCTTCGGGGGCGGCGTTGAAGCTTTCTTT. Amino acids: CASSFGGGVEAFF.

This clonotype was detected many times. The CDR3 is CASSVDSEGPGELFF. The CDR3 DNA reads as TGTGCCAGCAGCGTAGATTCTGAGGGCCCCGGGGAGCTGTTTTTT. The V gene is TRBV9, the J gene TRBJ2-2, with a tentative D call TRBD2 (5 bases). The V gene's germline CDR1 is SGDLS and CDR2 YYNGEE. CDR3 length: 15 residues. The V gene lost 0 bases and the J gene lost 6 bases, with 12 bases spanning the gap.

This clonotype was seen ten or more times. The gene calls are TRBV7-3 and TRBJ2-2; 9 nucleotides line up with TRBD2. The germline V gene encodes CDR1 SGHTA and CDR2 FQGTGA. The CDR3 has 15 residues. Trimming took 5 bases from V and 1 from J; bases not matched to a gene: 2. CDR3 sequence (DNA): TGTGCCAGCAGCATGACTAGCGGGAACACCGGGGAGCTGTTTTTT. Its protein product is CASSMTSGNTGELFF.

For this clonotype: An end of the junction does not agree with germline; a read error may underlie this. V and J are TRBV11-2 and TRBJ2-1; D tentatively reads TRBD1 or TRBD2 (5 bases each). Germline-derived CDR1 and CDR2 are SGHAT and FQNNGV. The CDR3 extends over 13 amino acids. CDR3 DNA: TGTGCCAGCAGCTTAGCCATGGGGGATGAACAGTTCTTC. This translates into CASSLAMGDEQFF.

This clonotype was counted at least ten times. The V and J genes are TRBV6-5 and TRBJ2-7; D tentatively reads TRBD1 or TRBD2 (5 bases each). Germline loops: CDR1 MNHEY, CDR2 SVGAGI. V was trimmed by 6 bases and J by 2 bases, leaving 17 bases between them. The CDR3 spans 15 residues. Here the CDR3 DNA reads TGTGCCAGCAGGATTGCCGGGGACGCAACCTACGAGCAGTACTTC. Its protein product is CASRIAGDATYEQYF.

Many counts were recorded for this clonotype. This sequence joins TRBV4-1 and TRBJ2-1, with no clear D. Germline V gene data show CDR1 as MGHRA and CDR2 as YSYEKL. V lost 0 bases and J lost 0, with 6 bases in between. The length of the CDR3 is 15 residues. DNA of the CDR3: TGCGCCAGCAGCCAAGATGATAGCTCCTACAATGAGCAGTTCTTC. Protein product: CASSQDDSSYNEQFF.

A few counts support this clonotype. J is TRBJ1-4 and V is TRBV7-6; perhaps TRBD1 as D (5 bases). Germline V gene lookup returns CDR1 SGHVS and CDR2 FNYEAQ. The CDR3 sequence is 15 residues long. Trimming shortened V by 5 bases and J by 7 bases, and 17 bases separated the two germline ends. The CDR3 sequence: CASSTSGTRTEKLFF. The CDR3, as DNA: TGTGCCAGCAGCACCTCCGGGACGAGGACTGAAAAACTGTTTTTT.

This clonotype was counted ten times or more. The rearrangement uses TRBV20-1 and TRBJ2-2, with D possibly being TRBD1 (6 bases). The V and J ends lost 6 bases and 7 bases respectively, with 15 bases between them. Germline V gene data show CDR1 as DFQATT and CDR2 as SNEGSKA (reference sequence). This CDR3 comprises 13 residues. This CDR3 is CSAGQGLVGELFF. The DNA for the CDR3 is TGCAGTGCGGGGCAGGGGTTGGTCGGGGAGCTGTTTTTT.

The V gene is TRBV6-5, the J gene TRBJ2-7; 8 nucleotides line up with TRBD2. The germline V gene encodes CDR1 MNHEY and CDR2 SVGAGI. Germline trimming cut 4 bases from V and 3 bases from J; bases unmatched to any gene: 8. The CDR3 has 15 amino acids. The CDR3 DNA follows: TGTGCCAGCAGTTGCCTGCCCAGCGGGGGCTACGAGCAGTACTTC. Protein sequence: CASSCLPSGGYEQYF.

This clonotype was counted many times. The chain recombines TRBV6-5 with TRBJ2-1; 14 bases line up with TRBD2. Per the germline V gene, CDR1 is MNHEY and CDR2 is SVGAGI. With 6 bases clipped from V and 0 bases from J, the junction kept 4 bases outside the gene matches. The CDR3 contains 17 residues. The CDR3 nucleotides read TGTGCCAGCAGAAAGGGACTAGCGGGGGTCTCCTACAATGAGCAGTTCTTC. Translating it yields CASRKGLAGVSYNEQFF.

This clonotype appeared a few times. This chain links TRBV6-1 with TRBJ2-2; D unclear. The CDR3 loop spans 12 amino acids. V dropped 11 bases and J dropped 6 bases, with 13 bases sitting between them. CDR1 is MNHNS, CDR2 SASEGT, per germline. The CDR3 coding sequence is TGTGCCTGCCGGGTCGGCGCCGGGGAGCTGTTTTTT. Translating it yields CACRVGAGELFF.